This T cell receptor (beta chain) is drawn from a study of CD8 T cells in Susac syndrome. The authors reverse transcribed 0.5 to 1 ug RNA with random hexamers. TCR beta CDR3 was amplified by immunoSEQ multiplex PCR. This amplification extended across 54 Vbeta and 13 Jbeta segments. Each CDR3 protein is one row after TCRdb ran MiXCR on the immunoSEQ multiplex PCR reads. Here the sample spans about 140,000 distinct CDR3 sequences, 94% being singletons. V lost 4 bases, J lost 8 bases, and 9 bases stayed unmatched. CDR3 length: 14 amino acids. CDR1 is LGHNA, CDR2 YSLEER, per germline. TCR beta sequences were obtained from blood CD8+ and CD4+ T cells. Controls matched for sex and age were healthy donors. TEMRA cells were FACS-enriched, while CD8+ and CD4+ T cells were negatively isolated.

The specimen was CD8+ T cells from PBMCs. The receptor's source is a human donor in good health. The V gene is TRBV4-3, the J gene TRBJ2-3; 7 nucleotides align to TRBD1. The CDR3 coding sequence is TGCGCCAGCAGCCCTTCTCTAGGGGGCATTACGCAGTATTTT. It specifies CASSPSLGGITQYF.